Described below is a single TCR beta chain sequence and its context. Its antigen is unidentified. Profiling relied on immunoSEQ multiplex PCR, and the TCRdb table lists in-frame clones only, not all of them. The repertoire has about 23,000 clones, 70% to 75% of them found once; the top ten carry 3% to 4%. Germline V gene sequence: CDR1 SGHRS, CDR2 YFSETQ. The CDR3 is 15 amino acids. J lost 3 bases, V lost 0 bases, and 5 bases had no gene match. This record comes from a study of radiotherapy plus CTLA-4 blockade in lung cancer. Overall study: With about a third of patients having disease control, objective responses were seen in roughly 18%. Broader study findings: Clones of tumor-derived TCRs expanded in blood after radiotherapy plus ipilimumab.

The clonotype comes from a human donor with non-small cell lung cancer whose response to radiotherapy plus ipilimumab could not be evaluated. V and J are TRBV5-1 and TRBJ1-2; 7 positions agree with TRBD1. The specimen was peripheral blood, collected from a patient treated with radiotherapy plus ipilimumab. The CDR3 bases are TGCGCCAGCAGCTTGGATTCCCAGGGGGACTATGGCTACACCTTC. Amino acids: CASSLDSQGDYGYTF.